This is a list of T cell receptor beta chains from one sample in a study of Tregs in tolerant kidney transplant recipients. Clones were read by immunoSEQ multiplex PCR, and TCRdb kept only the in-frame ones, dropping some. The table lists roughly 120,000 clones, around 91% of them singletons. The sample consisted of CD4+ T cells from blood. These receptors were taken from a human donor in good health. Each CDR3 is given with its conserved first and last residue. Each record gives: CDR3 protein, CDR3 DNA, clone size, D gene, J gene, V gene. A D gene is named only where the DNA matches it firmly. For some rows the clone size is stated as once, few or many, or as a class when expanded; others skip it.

CDR3aa: CASSPPGTVSYEQYF; CDR3nt: TGTGCCAGCTCACCACCCGGGACAGTCTCCTACGAGCAGTACTTC; abundance: once; d_gene: TRBD1; j_gene: TRBJ2-7; v_gene: TRBV18
CDR3aa: CASSLSGLTGGEGDYGYTF; CDR3nt: TGTGCCAGCAGTTTATCCGGATTGACAGGGGGCGAGGGGGACTATGGCTACACCTTC; abundance: .; d_gene: TRBD1; j_gene: TRBJ1-2; v_gene: TRBV28
CDR3aa: CASSLLVAGSETQYF; CDR3nt: TGTGCCAGCAGTTTGTTGGTAGCGGGTTCGGAGACCCAGTACTTC; abundance: .; d_gene: TRBD2; j_gene: TRBJ2-5; v_gene: TRBV6-1
CDR3aa: CAIRLAGGPGTQYF; CDR3nt: TGCGCCATCAGACTAGCGGGGGGGCCGGGGACCCAGTACTTC; abundance: .; d_gene: TRBD2; j_gene: TRBJ2-5; v_gene: TRBV10-2
CDR3aa: CASSIRGGEQYF; CDR3nt: TGTGCCAGTAGTATAAGGGGAGGTGAGCAGTACTTC; abundance: .; d_gene: .; j_gene: TRBJ2-7; v_gene: TRBV19
CDR3aa: CAISWDNTDTQYF; CDR3nt: TGTGCCATCAGTTGGGACAACACAGATACGCAGTATTTT; abundance: .; d_gene: .; j_gene: TRBJ2-3; v_gene: TRBV10-3
CDR3aa: CASRDISYEQYF; CDR3nt: TGCGCCAGCAGGGACATCTCCTACGAGCAGTACTTC; abundance: .; d_gene: .; j_gene: TRBJ2-7; v_gene: TRBV10-2
CDR3aa: CASRLDRARNEQFF; CDR3nt: TGTGCCAGCAGGCTAGACAGGGCAAGGAATGAGCAGTTCTTC; abundance: .; d_gene: TRBD1; j_gene: TRBJ2-1; v_gene: TRBV7-9
CDR3aa: CASRETGLGETQYF; CDR3nt: TGTGCCAGCAGAGAGACAGGGCTCGGAGAGACCCAGTACTTC; abundance: once; d_gene: TRBD1; j_gene: TRBJ2-5; v_gene: TRBV7-9
CDR3aa: CASSEVAGELGGCEQYF; CDR3nt: TGTGCCAGCAGTGAAGTAGCGGGGGAGCTCGGGGGGTGCGAGCAGTACTTC; abundance: .; d_gene: TRBD2; j_gene: TRBJ2-7; v_gene: TRBV6-1
CDR3aa: CASSQGPGLAVDTQYF; CDR3nt: TGTGCCAGCAGCCAGGGCCCGGGACTAGCGGTGGATACGCAGTATTTT; abundance: .; d_gene: TRBD2; j_gene: TRBJ2-3; v_gene: TRBV4-2
CDR3aa: CASSLSTDTQYF; CDR3nt: TGCGCCAGCAGCTTAAGCACAGATACGCAGTATTTT; abundance: .; d_gene: .; j_gene: TRBJ2-3; v_gene: TRBV5-1
CDR3aa: CASSYVDSTDTQYF; CDR3nt: TGTGCCAGCAGCTACGTGGACTCCACAGATACGCAGTATTTT; abundance: .; d_gene: .; j_gene: TRBJ2-3; v_gene: TRBV7-2
CDR3aa: CASRGETQYF; CDR3nt: TGTGCCAGCAGGGGGGAGACCCAGTACTTC; abundance: .; d_gene: .; j_gene: TRBJ2-5; v_gene: TRBV7-9
CDR3aa: CAWSVKNIQYF; CDR3nt: TGTGCCTGGAGTGTAAAAAACATTCAGTACTTC; abundance: .; d_gene: .; j_gene: TRBJ2-4; v_gene: TRBV30
CDR3aa: CAWSISGGNEQYF; CDR3nt: TGTGCCTGGAGTATAAGCGGGGGAAACGAGCAGTACTTC; abundance: .; d_gene: TRBD2; j_gene: TRBJ2-7; v_gene: TRBV30
CDR3aa: CASSYWGPPYEQYF; CDR3nt: TGTGCCAGCAGTTACTGGGGGCCCCCCTACGAGCAGTACTTC; abundance: .; d_gene: .; j_gene: TRBJ2-7; v_gene: TRBV6-6
CDR3aa: CASSLTSPETQYF; CDR3nt: TGCGCCAGCAGCTTGACTAGCCCAGAGACCCAGTACTTC; abundance: .; d_gene: .; j_gene: TRBJ2-5; v_gene: TRBV5-1
CDR3aa: CASSFLDRELAQPQHF; CDR3nt: TGTGCCAGCAGCTTTTTGGACAGGGAATTGGCTCAGCCCCAGCATTTT; abundance: .; d_gene: TRBD1; j_gene: TRBJ1-5; v_gene: TRBV7-3
CDR3aa: CASSSSETQYF; CDR3nt: TGCGCCAGCAGCTCGTCAGAGACCCAGTACTTC; abundance: .; d_gene: .; j_gene: TRBJ2-5; v_gene: TRBV5-1
CDR3aa: CASSLAGSTGQPQHF; CDR3nt: TGCGCCAGCAGCTTGGCGGGGTCTACGGGTCAGCCCCAGCATTTT; abundance: few; d_gene: .; j_gene: TRBJ1-5; v_gene: TRBV5-1
CDR3aa: CASSPRWSGELFF; CDR3nt: TGTGCCAGCAGCCCGAGGTGGTCCGGGGAGCTGTTTTTT; abundance: .; d_gene: .; j_gene: TRBJ2-2; v_gene: TRBV7-6
CDR3aa: CASSIGTSGGDEQYF; CDR3nt: TGCGCCAGCAGCATCGGGACTAGCGGGGGGGACGAGCAGTACTTC; abundance: .; d_gene: TRBD2; j_gene: TRBJ2-7; v_gene: TRBV5-1
CDR3aa: CATSLGTDTQYF; CDR3nt: TGTGCTACCTCGCTCGGCACAGATACGCAGTATTTT; abundance: once; d_gene: .; j_gene: TRBJ2-3; v_gene: TRBV7-7
CDR3aa: CASSELRGQTGRYNEQFF; CDR3nt: TGTGCCAGCAGCGAACTCCGGGGACAGACAGGCCGATACAATGAGCAGTTCTTC; abundance: once; d_gene: TRBD1; j_gene: TRBJ2-1; v_gene: TRBV7-8
CDR3aa: CASGTGADTGELFF; CDR3nt: TGTGCCTCAGGGACAGGGGCGGACACCGGGGAGCTGTTTTTT; abundance: .; d_gene: TRBD1; j_gene: TRBJ2-2; v_gene: TRBV10-3
CDR3aa: CASSVPTDSYEQYF; CDR3nt: TGTGCCAGCAGTGTCCCGACAGATTCCTACGAGCAGTACTTC; abundance: few; d_gene: .; j_gene: TRBJ2-7; v_gene: TRBV6-1
CDR3aa: CASSFRGGEDTQYF; CDR3nt: TGCGCCAGCAGCTTCCGGGGGGGCGAAGATACGCAGTATTTT; abundance: .; d_gene: TRBD2; j_gene: TRBJ2-3; v_gene: TRBV5-1
CDR3aa: CASSLDRGEGRAFF; CDR3nt: TGTGCCAGCAGCTTAGATCGGGGGGAAGGAAGAGCTTTCTTT; abundance: .; d_gene: .; j_gene: TRBJ1-1; v_gene: TRBV11-3